This T cell receptor (beta chain) derives from a study of identical twins. Study observations and caveats: Carriage of fewer insertions was seen in abundant cord blood beta clonotypes, whereas memory repertoires showed none.

In the case of this clonotype: Its antigen remains unknown.

Unique molecular identifiers were in the cDNA, with template-switch universal primer binding. MiXCR, applied by TCRdb to the 5' RACE reads, yields one record per CDR3 protein. The profile shows hundreds of thousands of distinct CDR3 sequences, 15% to 20% of them singletons. In germline, CDR1 is MNHNS, CDR2 SASEGT. The CDR3 is made up of 16 amino acids. V was trimmed by 4 bases and J by 2 bases, leaving 18 bases between them. The same sample was also studied in work on T cells expressing NK-cell markers. In that study: From sorted CD3+CD56+NKG2C+, CD3+CD56+NKG2C- and CD3+CD56-NKG2C+ T cells came the TCR beta repertoires. As a fraction of CD8+ T cells, dominant NKG2C+ clonotypes reached roughly 1.0-7.0% in 5 to 7 donors.

The chain links TRBV6-1 to TRBJ2-7; tentatively, D is TRBD1 (5 bases). Sequencing input: PBMCs. The sequence came from a woman younger than 35 in good health. The CDR3 here is CASSATGWSSTYEQYF. CDR3 DNA: TGTGCCAGCAGTGCTACAGGTTGGTCATCCACCTACGAGCAGTACTTC.